Shown below are 20 T cell receptor beta chains from a single sample sequenced in a study of Graves' ophthalmopathy and Graves' hyperthyroidism. The authors amplified TCR beta CDR3 regions, and they did so from RNA transcripts for repertoire sequencing. HTBI primers were employed in first-round RT-PCR, then a second-round multiplex PCR followed. TCRdb passed the multiplex PCR reads through MiXCR, listing each CDR3 protein once. The sample gives about 480,000 distinct CDR3 sequences, 14% of which show up once; approximately 9.8% is in the top ten. Sequences were obtained from blood. Receptors were obtained from a woman aged 25 to 39 with Graves' ophthalmopathy.

This clonotype was observed many times. The chain employs TRBV27 and TRBJ2-6; D remains ambiguous. The CDR3 covers 13 residues. V lost 4 bases, J lost 2 bases, and 3 bases lay in between. Germline V gene lookup returns CDR1 MNHEY and CDR2 SMNVEV (reference sequence). Written as DNA, the CDR3 is TGTGCCAGCAGTTCTCCTGGGGCCAACGTCCTGACTTTC. Encoded protein: CASSSPGANVLTF. The entire variable domain, with the rest obtained from reference TRBV27 and TRBJ2-6, is as follows: EAQVTQNPRYLITVTGKKLTVTCSQNMNHEYMSWYRQDPGLGLRQIYYSMNVEVTDKGDVPEGYKVSRKEKRNFPLILESPSPNQTSLYFCASSSPGANVLTFGAGSRLTVL.

This clonotype was detected a few times. This chain links TRBV3-1 with TRBJ1-3; tentative D call: TRBD1 (6 bases). Per germline, CDR1 LGHDT and CDR2 YNNKEL (reference sequence). V was shortened by 4 bases and J by 2 bases, with 9 bases between the two germline ends. CDR3 length equals 14 residues. CDR3 amino acids: CASSRTGTGNTIYF. The CDR3 DNA reads TGTGCCAGCAGCCGCACAGGGACTGGAAACACCATATATTTT.

This clonotype has ten or more counts. This chain connects TRBV19 to TRBJ1-2; D unclear. The CDR3 has 13 amino acids. Germline CDR1 and CDR2: LNHDA and SQIVND (reference sequence). V lost 7 bases and J lost 4, with 13 bases in between. CDR3 bases: TGTGCCAGTAAACCGCGACCAATCTATGGCTACACCTTC. It codes for CASKPRPIYGYTF.

This clonotype has ten or more counts. The CDR3 DNA reads TGTGCCAGCAGCCCCCTCGGCTCTGAAGCTTTCTTT. Protein: CASSPLGSEAFF. This chain links TRBV28 with TRBJ1-1; D unclear. Germline values: CDR1 MDHEN, CDR2 SYDVKM. Trimming removed 6 bases at V and 6 bases at J, with 11 bases between. The CDR3 has 12 residues.

The chain carries TRBV5-1 and TRBJ1-1; D might be TRBD1 (6 bases). This CDR3 has 14 residues. Germline V gives CDR1 SGHRS, CDR2 YFSETQ. Deletions cut 6 bases from V and 0 bases from J, with 12 bases between. The CDR3 DNA follows: TGCGCCAGCACCCAGGGGACGGTGAACACTGAAGCTTTCTTT. As protein: CASTQGTVNTEAFF.

As regards this clonotype: A single base separates this from a much larger clone, so it may be a read error. This chain links TRBV15 with TRBJ1-5, with D tentatively TRBD1 (5 bases). Germline V gene lookup returns CDR1 LNHNV and CDR2 YYDKDF (reference sequence). CDR3 size: 17 residues. As DNA, the CDR3 is TGTGCCACCAGGAGAGATGGGGCTGGGGTGAGCAATCAGCCCCAGCATTTT. The encoded protein is CATRRDGAGVSNQPQHF.

V usage is TRBV27 and J usage is TRBJ2-2; the D is unclear. This CDR3 comprises 15 residues. Between the trimmed V and J ends, which lost 0 bases and 1 base, there was a span of 6 bases. From germline, CDR1 is MNHEY and CDR2 SMNVEV (reference sequence). The CDR3 loop reads CASSLSGLNTGELFF. DNA of the CDR3: TGTGCCAGCAGTTTATCAGGGCTGAACACCGGGGAGCTGTTTTTT.

Remarks on this clonotype: Lacking the conserved final phenylalanine or tryptophan, this CDR3 likely reflects a read error. The chain combines TRBV6-5 with TRBJ1-2; D remains ambiguous. The V gene's germline CDR1 is MNHEY and CDR2 SVGAGI. V was cut by 0 bases and J by 2 bases, with 7 bases left in between. This CDR3 has 14 amino acids. CDR3 residues: CASSYSPGNYGYTY. The DNA for the CDR3 is TGTGCCAGCAGTTACTCCCCTGGAAACTATGGCTACACCTAC.

This clonotype was picked up many times. J is TRBJ2-5 and V is TRBV7-3, with D possibly being TRBD1 (6 bases). The germline V gene encodes CDR1 SGHTA and CDR2 FQGTGA. The CDR3 runs to 14 residues. V was clipped by 5 bases and J by 2 bases, with 12 bases between them. Written as DNA, the CDR3 is TGTGCCAGCAGCCCGACAGGAAGACAAGAGACCCAGTACTTC. Protein product: CASSPTGRQETQYF.

This clonotype is a singleton in its sample. V gene TRBV6-1 combines with J gene TRBJ1-2; D is unclear. The CDR3 has 12 amino acids. Germline V CDR1 and CDR2: MNHNS, SASEGT. V gave up 6 bases and J gave up 3 bases, with 8 bases separating them. CDR3 sequence: CASSDQDYGYTF. The CDR3 DNA follows: TGTGCCAGCAGCGACCAGGACTATGGCTACACCTTC.

Turning to this clonotype: At one of its ends the junction is not consistent with the germline gene, which may arise from a read error. The J gene is TRBJ2-4, the V gene TRBV28; perhaps TRBD1 as D (6 bases). The germline gives CDR1 MDHEN, CDR2 SYDVKM. This CDR3 is 16 amino acids long. DNA of the CDR3: TGTGCCAGCAGTTTACCGGGACAAATAGCCAAAAACATTAAGTACTTC. Residues: CASSLPGQIAKNIKYF.

To note about this clonotype: A much larger clone sits a single nucleotide away, making a read error possible. The J gene is TRBJ1-1, the V gene TRBV6-1, with D perhaps matching TRBD1 (6 bases). The germline CDR1 and CDR2 sequences are MNHNS and SASEGT. The CDR3 spans 15 residues. CDR3 sequence reads: CASRVEGGGSTEACF. Here the CDR3 DNA reads TGTGCCAGCAGGGTCGAGGGGGGGGGGAGCACTGAAGCTTGCTTT.

The chain recombines TRBV6-2 or TRBV6-3 with TRBJ2-7; no definite D call. The V end lost 7 bases, the J end lost 4 bases, and 14 bases lay between the germline ends. CDR3 size: 13 residues. Germline-derived CDR1 and CDR2 are MNHEY and SVGEGT. CDR3 sequence reads: CASTKLPKYEQYF. The CDR3 DNA is TGTGCCAGCACCAAGCTCCCGAAATACGAGCAGTACTTC.

This clonotype was observed many times. V and J are TRBV20-1 and TRBJ2-7; no reliable D call. The V and J ends lost 5 bases and 0 bases respectively, with 11 bases between them. The CDR3 spans 13 residues. CDR1 is DFQATT and CDR2 is SNEGSKA in the germline V gene (reference sequence). The CDR3: CSAPAQNSYEQYF. The CDR3 bases are TGCAGTGCTCCAGCACAGAACTCCTACGAGCAGTACTTC.

This clonotype appeared a few times. This chain joins TRBV11-2 and TRBJ2-5; D assignment may be TRBD1 or TRBD2 (6 bases each). The V gene lost 5 bases and the J gene lost 2 bases, with 18 bases spanning the gap. The CDR3 sequence is 16 residues long. Germline V gene lookup returns CDR1 SGHAT and CDR2 FQNNGV. CDR3 sequence: CASSRLGGPTQETQYF. The CDR3 DNA sequence: TGTGCCAGCAGCCGCCTAGGGGGGCCAACTCAAGAGACCCAGTACTTC.

This clonotype showed up many times. This sequence joins TRBV19 and TRBJ2-4; no reliable D call. This CDR3 comprises 17 residues. Trimming took off 4 bases at V and 1 base at J, with 17 bases between the two ends. The V gene's germline CDR1 is LNHDA and CDR2 SQIVND (reference sequence). For the CDR3, the DNA is TGTGCCAGTAGTACCCTCATAGTTATGGGCGCCAAAAACATTCAGTACTTC. Protein sequence: CASSTLIVMGAKNIQYF.

This clonotype was detected ten times or more. The chain combines TRBV12-3 or TRBV12-4 with TRBJ2-2; D is perhaps TRBD2 (5 bases). The CDR3 totals 14 residues. V was shortened by 7 bases and J by 7 bases, with 16 bases between the two germline ends. CDR3 loop: CASTLGIAGGELFF. CDR3 DNA sequence: TGTGCCAGCACCCTCGGGATAGCTGGCGGGGAGCTGTTTTTT.

The chain employs TRBV18 and TRBJ2-7; 10 bases align to TRBD1. The V gene end was trimmed by 4 bases and the J gene end by 6 bases; junction bases not matched to a gene: 3. Germline V CDR1 and CDR2: KGHSH, LQKENI. This CDR3 has 13 amino acids. The chain's CDR3 is CASSRGDRGEQYF. For the CDR3, the DNA is TGTGCCAGCTCACGGGGGGACAGGGGCGAGCAGTACTTC.

This clonotype was found many times. This chain links TRBV9 with TRBJ2-7, with 8 bases fitting TRBD2. V gave up 4 bases and J gave up 7 bases; unmatched junction bases: 13. This CDR3 has 15 amino acids. Germline-derived CDR1 and CDR2 are SGDLS and YYNGEE. The CDR3 sequence: CASSSTSAPIREQYF. The CDR3 DNA reads TGTGCCAGCAGCTCGACTAGCGCTCCCATTCGGGAGCAGTACTTC.

This clonotype occurred a few times. This chain uses TRBV9 with TRBJ1-2; no clear D gene. Between the trimmed V and J ends, which lost 0 bases and 7 bases, there was a span of 13 bases. The CDR3 is 14 amino acids. Germline lookup yields CDR1 SGDLS and CDR2 YYNGEE. The CDR3 region is CASSVDPGPSGYTF. The CDR3 coding sequence is TGTGCCAGCAGCGTAGATCCGGGCCCCAGTGGCTACACCTTC.